A few counts support the clone carrying this TCR beta chain. Its antigen is not known. TCRdb re-called the 5' RACE reads through MiXCR, storing one row per CDR3 protein. The sample contains some 700,000 distinct CDR3 sequences, over 15% of which appear only once. The data belong to a study of CD8 T cells in ankylosing spondylitis. The germline gives CDR1 SGHKS, CDR2 YYEKEE (reference sequence). Trimming removed 0 bases from V and 8 bases from J; junction bases left unmatched: 9. There are 15 residues in the CDR3. Study results and limitations: Among TCR beta sequences, a motif of eight highly homologous variants appeared characteristic of ankylosing spondylitis blood.

The chain uses TRBV5-5 and TRBJ1-2, with TRBD1 identical over 8 bases. This sequence was found in a male donor with ankylosing spondylitis. The sequencing input was blood, either unsorted or a sorted T cell fraction (not recorded which). CDR3 sequence reads: CASSLDPQGAGGYTF. Written as DNA, the CDR3 is TGTGCCAGCAGCTTGGATCCTCAGGGGGCGGGCGGCTACACCTTC.